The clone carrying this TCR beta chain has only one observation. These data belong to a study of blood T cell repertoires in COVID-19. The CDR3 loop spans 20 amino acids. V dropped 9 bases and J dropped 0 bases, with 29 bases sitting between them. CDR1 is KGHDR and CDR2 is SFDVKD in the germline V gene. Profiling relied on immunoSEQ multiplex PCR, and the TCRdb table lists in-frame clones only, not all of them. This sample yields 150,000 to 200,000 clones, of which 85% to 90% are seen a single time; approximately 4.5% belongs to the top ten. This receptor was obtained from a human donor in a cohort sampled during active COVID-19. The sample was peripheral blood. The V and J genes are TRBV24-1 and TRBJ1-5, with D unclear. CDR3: CATPLWVGPIAHYSNQPQHF. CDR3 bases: TGTGCCACCCCCCTATGGGTGGGCCCTATTGCGCATTATAGCAATCAGCCCCAGCATTTT.